The entry below gives a single T cell receptor (beta chain) sequence along with its context. The source of the sample is a study of OX40 agonist ivuxolimab in advanced cancers. Study background: Every patient in dose escalation had hepatocellular carcinoma, melanoma, renal cell or head and neck cancer.

Germline V gives CDR1 SGDLS, CDR2 YYNGEE. With V trimmed by 4 bases and J by 4 bases, 7 bases remained unmatched. The CDR3 contains 15 residues. Sequencing was performed with immunoSEQ multiplex PCR; in TCRdb, only in-frame clones are kept and a portion is missing. The sample has around 36,000 clones; roughly 80% are singletons. The chain combines TRBV9 with TRBJ2-1; 8 positions agree with TRBD2. This clonotype originated in an adult with an advanced solid tumor such as melanoma, head and neck, liver or kidney cancer. Sequencing was performed on CD4+ or CD8+ T cells sorted from blood, taken in a trial of the OX40 agonist ivuxolimab. The CDR3 region has the DNA TGTGCCAGCAGCCTCGGGGGGGCCGGGTACAATGAGCAGTTCTTC. It encodes CASSLGGAGYNEQFF.